This T cell receptor (beta chain) was documented in a study of CD8 T cells in ankylosing spondylitis. Whole-study findings and limits: Previous work reported some of these motif variants in the synovial fluid and blood of reactive arthritis. Clones tied to disease were said to be significantly enriched in matched ankylosing spondylitis synovial fluid. Ankylosing spondylitis blood appeared to be characterized by a TCR beta motif of eight or nine highly homologous variants.

Making use of molecular barcodes, quantitative 5'-RACE generated TCR beta libraries. TCRdb ran MiXCR on the 5' RACE reads and lists one entry per CDR3 protein. Of fewer than 550,000 distinct CDR3 sequences listed, 5.3% were seen once; the top ten hold around 3.6%. This clonotype has ten or more counts. Its antigen is unknown. Trimming shortened V by 5 bases and J by 0 bases, and 12 bases separated the two germline ends. This CDR3 is 15 amino acids long. The sequence was obtained from a male donor with ankylosing spondylitis. This chain links TRBV12-3 or TRBV12-4 with TRBJ2-3, with D maybe TRBD2 (6 bases). The sequencing input was blood, either unsorted or a sorted T cell fraction (not recorded which). The DNA of the CDR3 is TGTGCCAGCAGTCCTTCGGGAGATAGCACAGATACGCAGTATTTT. This translates into CASSPSGDSTDTQYF.